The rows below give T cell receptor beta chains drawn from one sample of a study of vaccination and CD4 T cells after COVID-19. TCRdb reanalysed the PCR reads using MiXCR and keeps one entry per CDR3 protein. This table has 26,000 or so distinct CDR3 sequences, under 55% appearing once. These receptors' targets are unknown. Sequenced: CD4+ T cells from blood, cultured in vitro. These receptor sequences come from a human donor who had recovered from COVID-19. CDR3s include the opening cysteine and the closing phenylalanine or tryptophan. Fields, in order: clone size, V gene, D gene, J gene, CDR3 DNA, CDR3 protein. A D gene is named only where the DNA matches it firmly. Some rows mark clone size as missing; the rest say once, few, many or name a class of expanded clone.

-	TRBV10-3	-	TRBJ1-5	TGTGCCATCAGCACGACATGGAGCAATCAGCCCCAGCATTTT	CAISTTWSNQPQHF
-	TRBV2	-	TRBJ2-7	TGTGCCAGCAGGACGGACCTTTACGAGCAGTACTTC	CASRTDLYEQYF
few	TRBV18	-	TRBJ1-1	TGTGCCAGCTCACCACCGAAACTCGGTGAAGCTTTCTTT	CASSPPKLGEAFF
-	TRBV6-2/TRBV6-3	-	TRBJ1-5	TGTGCCAGCAGTTATATTCCGGGAGAAAACGTCCAGCCCCAGCATTTT	CASSYIPGENVQPQHF
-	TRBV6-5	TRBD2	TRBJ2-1	TGTGCCAGCAGTTACTCGGGACTAGCGGGGGGGAACAATGAGCAGTTCTTC	CASSYSGLAGGNNEQFF
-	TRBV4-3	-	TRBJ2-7	TGCGCCAGCAGCCAAAGGCAGGGGGGCGAGCAGTACTTC	CASSQRQGGEQYF
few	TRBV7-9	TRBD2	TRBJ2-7	TGTGCCAGCAGCCAAACTAGCGGTTGGCAGTACTTC	CASSQTSGWQYF
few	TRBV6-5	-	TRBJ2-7	TGTGCCAGCAGTTACTCGTCGGCGGGGTCCTACGAGCAGTACTTC	CASSYSSAGSYEQYF
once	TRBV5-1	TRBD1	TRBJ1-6	TGCGCCAGCAGCTTATTCGACAGGGGGGATTCACCCCTCCACTTT	CASSLFDRGDSPLHF
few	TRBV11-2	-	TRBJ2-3	TGTGCCAGCAGCTTACGCGGGACCACAGATACGCAGTATTTT	CASSLRGTTDTQYF
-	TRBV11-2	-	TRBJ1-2	TGTGCCAGCAGCTTAGACCGGGACCGGGGGAGGTATGGCTACACCTTC	CASSLDRDRGRYGYTF
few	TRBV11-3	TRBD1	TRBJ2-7	TGTGCCAGCAGCCTGGGACAGGGAAAAGGATACGAGCAGTACTTC	CASSLGQGKGYEQYF
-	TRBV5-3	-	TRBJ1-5	TGTGCCAGCAGCTTGGCACTCGACGGAAACCAGCCCCAGCATTTT	CASSLALDGNQPQHF
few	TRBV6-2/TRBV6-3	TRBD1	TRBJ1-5	TGTGCCAGCTGCCAACAGGGGCCCAGCCATCAGCCCCAGCATTTT	CASCQQGPSHQPQHF
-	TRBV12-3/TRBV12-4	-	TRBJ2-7	TGTGCCAGCAAAAACGAGAACGAGCAGTACTTC	CASKNENEQYF
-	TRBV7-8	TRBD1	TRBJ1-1	TGTGCCAGCAGCTTGGTCCGGGACAGGGGGTACTACACTGAAGCTTTCTTT	CASSLVRDRGYYTEAFF
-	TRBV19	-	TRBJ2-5	TGTGCCAGTAGGTCAGAACTGGACTCTAGGGAGACCCAGTACTTC	CASRSELDSRETQYF
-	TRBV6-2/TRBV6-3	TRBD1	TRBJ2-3	TGTGCCAGCAGTTACTCCTCCGACAGGGGGCTCTTGGGAGATACGCAGTATTTT	CASSYSSDRGLLGDTQYF
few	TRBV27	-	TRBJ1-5	TGTGCCAGCAGGTCTCAAAATCAGCCCCAGCATTTT	CASRSQNQPQHF
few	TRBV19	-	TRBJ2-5	TGTGCCAAAACCCCGCCCACGGGAAAGACCCAGTACTTC	CAKTPPTGKTQYF
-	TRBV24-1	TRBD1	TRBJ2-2	TGTGCCACCAGTGAGAACAGGGGGCAAAGCGGGGAGCTGTTTTTT	CATSENRGQSGELFF
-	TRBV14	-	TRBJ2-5	TGTGCCAGCAGCCTTAATAGGGAGACCCAGTACTTC	CASSLNRETQYF